The entry that follows covers one T cell receptor (beta chain) sequence. What it binds is not known. Method: immunoSEQ multiplex PCR; TCRdb's copy keeps in-frame clones and lacks some. The repertoire holds some 650,000 clones, with roughly 97% as singletons. This sample stems from a study of shared clonotypes between healthy human individuals. Findings of the study overall: Estimated richness was generally greater in naive than memory subsets.

CDR3 size: 18 residues. V was clipped by 5 bases and J by 4 bases, with 26 bases between them. Per the germline V gene, CDR1 is MDHEN and CDR2 is SYDVKM. Within Nashville, Tennessee resided all donors, each a Caucasian adult. This clonotype was sampled from a woman aged 30 to 39 in good health. This chain joins TRBV28 and TRBJ1-1; D is perhaps TRBD1 (5 bases). The sample taken for sequencing was naive CD4+ T cells sorted from blood. Subset in this sample: CD45RA+ positively selected. The chain's CDR3 is CASSQPLGRGSSSTEAFF. The CDR3, as DNA: TGTGCCAGCAGTCAACCCTTGGGGCGAGGGAGTTCGAGCACTGAAGCTTTCTTT.